The present TCR beta chain was sequenced within a study of identical twins. This clonotype was observed many times. Its antigen is still unknown. Study outcomes and limitations: Beta out-of-frame twin sharing showed a weaker excess.

TCRdb analysed the 5' RACE reads with MiXCR anew, one entry per CDR3 protein. The sample lists under 250,000 distinct CDR3 sequences, approximately 7.9% seen once, with about 5.8% in the top ten. Trimming took 4 bases from V and 3 from J, leaving 9 bases between them. Germline-derived CDR1 and CDR2 are SEHNR and FQNEAQ (reference sequence). The CDR3 contains 13 residues. Separately, the same data were catalogued under a study of yellow fever vaccine responses in identical twins.

V usage is TRBV7-9 and J usage is TRBJ1-1; D perhaps matches TRBD1 (5 bases). The TCR was taken from a woman aged 18-30 years in good health. The sample comprised CD8+ T cells sorted from blood. The CDR3 DNA reads TGTGCCAGCAGCTCCGGACACTACACTGAAGCTTTCTTT. Its protein is CASSSGHYTEAFF.